The 22 T cell receptor beta chains in this list originate from one sample, sequenced in a study of Ad26.COV2.S vaccination and SARS-CoV-2 variants. Clones were read by immunoSEQ multiplex PCR, and TCRdb kept only the in-frame ones, dropping some. In the table there are more than 85,000 clones, over 70% of which are singletons. The source was peripheral blood, collected after recovery from COVID-19. Every receptor here comes from a human donor who had recovered from COVID-19.

This sequence joins TRBV6-6 and TRBJ1-5; D not certain. V was clipped by 7 bases and J by 2 bases, with 9 bases between them. CDR1 is MNHNY, CDR2 SVGAGI, per germline (reference sequence). The CDR3 loop spans 13 amino acids. CDR3 loop: CASTAQGNQPQHF. CDR3 coding DNA: TGTGCCAGCACCGCCCAAGGCAATCAGCCCCAGCATTTT.

Details on this clone: One junction end disagrees with the germline gene, perhaps due to a read error. The chain combines TRBV14 with TRBJ2-5; no clear D gene. Germline V gene data show CDR1 as SGHDN and CDR2 as FVKESK. The CDR3 extends over 11 amino acids. Here the CDR3 DNA reads TGTGCCAGCAGCCAGCAAGAGAGCCAGTACTTC. This sequence encodes CASSQQESQYF.

The chain has TRBV6-1 and TRBJ2-1; possible D gene TRBD2, 6 bases. The CDR3 runs 14 residues. Per the germline V gene, CDR1 is MNHNS and CDR2 is SASEGT. Trimming took 2 bases from V and 8 from J, leaving 13 bases between them. The CDR3 nucleotides are TGTGCCAGCAGTGAACAACTAGCCGTCGATGAGCAGTTCTTC. It encodes CASSEQLAVDEQFF.

The chain uses TRBV5-6 and TRBJ2-7; 11 bases are a match to TRBD1. V gave up 3 bases and J gave up 6 bases; unmatched junction bases: 2. Germline CDR1 is SGHDT and CDR2 is YYEEEE. The CDR3 is 13 residues long. CDR3 sequence (DNA): TGTGCCAGCAGCTGGGGACAGGGGGGCGAGCAGTACTTC. Translation gives CASSWGQGGEQYF. Drawing the rest from reference TRBV5-6 and TRBJ2-7, the complete variable domain is DAGVTQSPTHLIKTRGQQVTLRCSPKSGHDTVSWYQQALGQGPQFIFQYYEEEERQRGNFPDRFSGHQFPNYSSELNVNALLLGDSALYLCASSWGQGGEQYFGPGTRLTVT.

The chain joins TRBV28 to TRBJ1-3; TRBD1 is a possible D gene (6 bases). V lost 4 bases and J lost 4, with 11 bases in between. Germline V gives CDR1 MDHEN, CDR2 SYDVKM. This CDR3 has 14 amino acids. CDR3 coding DNA: TGTGCCAGCAGTTCCCATACAGGGGGAAACACCATATATTTT. Translation gives CASSSHTGGNTIYF.

The rearrangement joins TRBV3-1 (or the pseudogene TRBV3-2) to TRBJ2-1, with unresolved D. CDR3 size: 11 residues. The germline CDR1 and CDR2 sequences are LGHDT and YNNKEL (reference sequence). Between the trimmed V and J ends, which lost 1 base and 9 bases, there was a span of 4 bases. This CDR3 is CASSQASEQFF. CDR3 DNA sequence: TGTGCCAGCAGCCAAGCCAGTGAGCAGTTCTTC.

J is TRBJ1-1 and V is TRBV2, with no clear D. CDR1 and CDR2 (germline): SNHLY, FYNNEI. The CDR3 spans 13 residues. The ends were cut back, 7 bases at V and 8 bases at J, with 17 bases in the middle. CDR3 loop: CASTPPSGTEAFF. The CDR3 coding sequence is TGTGCCAGCACCCCTCCCTCGGGTACAGAAGCTTTCTTT.

This clone showed up just once. The chain joins TRBV21-1 to TRBJ1-5. TRBV21-1 is marked as a pseudogene. This CDR3 region has 14 residues. The CDR3 coding sequence is TGTGCCAGCAGCAGACGGGGAAGCAATCAGCCCCAGCATTTT. This gives the protein CASSRRGSNQPQHF.

The gene calls are TRBV11-2 and TRBJ2-1, with 7 bases matching TRBD2. The CDR3 has 11 residues. V trimming: 5 bases; J trimming: 14 bases; junction bases outside the gene matches: 6. Per germline, CDR1 SGHAT and CDR2 FQNNGV. The CDR3 loop is CASSPGGPKFF. The CDR3 bases are TGTGCCAGCAGCCCGGGGGGTCCTAAGTTCTTC. Full variable domain (remainder filled in from reference TRBV11-2 and TRBJ2-1): EAGVAQSPRYKIIEKRQSVAFWCNPISGHATLYWYQQILGQGPKLLIQFQNNGVVDDSQLPKDRFSAERLKGVDSTLKIQPAKLEDSAVYLCASSPGGPKFFGPGTRLTVL.

This clone was seen only once. J is TRBJ2-6 and V is TRBV5-6, with D perhaps TRBD1 or TRBD2 (6 bases each). The CDR3 covers 18 residues. Germline CDR1 reads SGHDT; CDR2 reads YYEEEE. Trimming removed 4 bases at V and 2 bases at J, with 19 bases between. CDR3 region: CASSPGGIRGAGANVLTF. In DNA, the CDR3 is TGTGCCAGCAGCCCTGGGGGCATAAGGGGGGCTGGGGCCAACGTCCTGACTTTC. The full variable domain, in which reference TRBV5-6 and TRBJ2-6 provide the parts outside the CDR3, is DAGVTQSPTHLIKTRGQQVTLRCSPKSGHDTVSWYQQALGQGPQFIFQYYEEEERQRGNFPDRFSGHQFPNYSSELNVNALLLGDSALYLCASSPGGIRGAGANVLTFGAGSRLTVL.

V is TRBV12-3 or TRBV12-4 and J is TRBJ2-7; D could derive from TRBD1 or TRBD2 (6 bases each). The CDR3 runs to 11 residues. The V end lost 8 bases, the J end lost 8 bases, and 13 bases lay between the germline ends. The CDR3 reads CASADRGQQYF. The CDR3 DNA is TGTGCCAGCGCGGATCGGGGGCAGCAGTACTTC.

This chain uses TRBV6-5 with TRBJ2-1, with D perhaps matching TRBD2 (6 bases). Looked up from germline, CDR1 is MNHEY and CDR2 is SVGAGI. The CDR3 spans 12 residues. Trimming left V 6 bases short and J 10 bases short, with 13 bases between. CDR3 sequence: CASRPAAGEQFF. CDR3 coding DNA: TGTGCCAGCAGACCCGCAGCGGGCGAGCAGTTCTTC.

This clone came up once. V and J are TRBV27 and TRBJ2-7; TRBD1 or TRBD2 may be the D gene (5 bases each). The CDR3 contains 15 residues. Germline loops: CDR1 MNHEY, CDR2 SMNVEV (reference sequence). Trimming took off 7 bases at V and 0 bases at J, with 16 bases between the two ends. The CDR3 nucleotides read TGTGCCAGCATGCCTCCGGGGACGGCCTCCTACGAGCAGTACTTC. Translation: CASMPPGTASYEQYF.

The chain recombines TRBV5-1 with TRBJ2-3; maybe TRBD1 (6 bases). The ends were cut back, 0 bases at V and 1 base at J, with 15 bases in the middle. This CDR3 is built from 17 residues. Germline-derived CDR1 and CDR2 are SGHRS and YFSETQ. CDR3 in amino acids: CASSLVPQGSGTDTQYF. As DNA, the CDR3 is TGCGCCAGCAGCTTGGTCCCACAGGGTTCGGGCACAGATACGCAGTATTTT.

The rearrangement uses TRBV4-3 and TRBJ1-6; D is unclear. Germline loops: CDR1 LGHNA, CDR2 YSLEER. V gave up 0 bases and J gave up 7 bases, with 10 bases separating them. The CDR3 consists of 15 residues. CDR3 amino acids: CASSQDNTANSPLHF. CDR3 DNA sequence: TGCGCCAGCAGCCAAGATAATACAGCAAATTCACCCCTCCACTTT.

In this sample, this clone turned up a few times. The V and J genes are TRBV27 and TRBJ1-2; 8 bases align to TRBD1. V lost 5 bases and J lost 4; bases outside the gene matches: 3. The length of the CDR3 is 13 residues. CDR1 MNHEY and CDR2 SMNVEV come from the germline V gene (reference sequence). CDR3 nucleotide sequence: TGTGCCAGCAGTGAGGACAGGGTCTATGGCTACACCTTC. This sequence encodes CASSEDRVYGYTF.

A single count supports this clone. This chain uses TRBV9 with TRBJ2-5; 7 nucleotides align to TRBD1. CDR3 length: 16 residues. Losses at the gene ends were 2 bases for V and 2 bases for J; bases not matched to a gene: 9. Germline V CDR1 and CDR2: SGDLS, YYNGEE. In DNA, the CDR3 is TGTGCCAGCAGCGTTCATCCAAACAGGGGACAAGAGACCCAGTACTTC. It encodes CASSVHPNRGQETQYF. Full variable domain (remainder filled in from reference TRBV9 and TRBJ2-5): DSGVTQTPKHLITATGQRVTLRCSPRSGDLSVYWYQQSLDQGLQFLIQYYNGEERAKGNILERFSAQQFPDLHSELNLSSLELGDSALYFCASSVHPNRGQETQYFGPGTRLLVL.

This chain joins TRBV6-5 and TRBJ1-5; D remains ambiguous. The germline V and J ends were trimmed by 0 bases and 7 bases, with 10 bases remaining between them. The CDR3 contains 14 residues. Germline V gene lookup returns CDR1 MNHEY and CDR2 SVGAGI. The CDR3 coding sequence is TGTGCCAGCAGTTACTCGGGAGACCGCCAGCCCCAGCATTTT. It codes for CASSYSGDRQPQHF.

The V and J genes are TRBV5-1 and TRBJ1-1; no clear D. The CDR3 has 12 amino acids. Trimming took off 6 bases at V and 6 bases at J, with 12 bases between the two ends. Germline V lookup: CDR1 SGHRS, CDR2 YFSETQ. CDR3 DNA sequence: TGCGCCAGCATCGGGGAGGTCCCTGAAGCTTTCTTT. It yields the protein CASIGEVPEAFF.

V is TRBV2 and J is TRBJ1-2; D remains ambiguous. The germline V and J ends were trimmed by 4 bases and 4 bases, with 16 bases remaining between them. The CDR3 runs 15 residues. Looked up from germline, CDR1 is SNHLY and CDR2 is FYNNEI. The CDR3 coding sequence is TGTGCCAGCAGTGGGAGAGCAATCACAATCTATGGCTACACCTTC. This codes for CASSGRAITIYGYTF.

The chain combines TRBV7-2 with TRBJ2-3, with 8 nucleotides matching TRBD1. In germline, CDR1 is SGHTA, CDR2 FQGNSA. The CDR3 loop spans 15 amino acids. J gave up 2 bases and V 5 bases, and 6 bases lay outside the gene matches. This chain's CDR3 is CASSPMGQDTDTQYF. CDR3 DNA: TGTGCCAGCAGCCCCATGGGACAGGACACAGATACGCAGTATTTT.

The rearrangement joins TRBV7-2 to TRBJ2-7, with D maybe TRBD1 (5 bases). The V end was cut by 5 bases, the J end by 2 bases, with 13 bases between. The germline V gene encodes CDR1 SGHTA and CDR2 FQGNSA. The CDR3 totals 14 residues. CDR3: CASSPPARAYEQYF. The CDR3 DNA sequence: TGTGCCAGCAGCCCTCCTGCCAGGGCCTACGAGCAGTACTTC.